The 9 T cell receptor beta chains below come from one sample, sequenced in a study of T cell responses to AZD1222 COVID-19 vaccine. TCRdb keeps only in-frame clones here, not all; method: immunoSEQ multiplex PCR. The sample shows 130,000 to 150,000 clones, approximately 90% of them seen only once. Sequenced here: peripheral blood, sampled on day 0 of AZD1222 vaccination. These receptors all come from an adult in good health.

Only one count was recorded for this clone. This chain uses TRBV27 with TRBJ2-4, with D possibly being TRBD2 (6 bases). Trimming stripped 6 bases from V and 16 bases from J, with 19 bases between. Germline values: CDR1 MNHEY, CDR2 SMNVEV (reference sequence). The CDR3 spans 12 residues. In nucleotides, the CDR3 is TGTGCCAGCAGCCCACGAGGCGGGACCACCTACTTC. Translation gives CASSPRGGTTYF.

This chain joins TRBV10-1 and TRBJ2-7, with D possibly TRBD2 on 5 matching bases. Germline CDR1 reads WNHNN; CDR2 reads SYGVQD (reference sequence). This CDR3 spans 12 amino acids. V was cut by 10 bases and J by 2 bases, with 12 bases left in between. The CDR3 nucleotides read TGCGCCAAAGCGGACGAGCCCTACGAGCAGTACTTC. It codes for CAKADEPYEQYF.

The CDR3 sequence: CASSYLTVGNTIYF. The CDR3 DNA follows: TGTGCCAGCAGCTATCTTACCGTAGGAAACACCATATATTTT. V usage is TRBV5-6 and J usage is TRBJ1-3; D gene ambiguous. The CDR3 runs to 14 residues. Trimming removed 3 bases at V and 4 bases at J, with 11 bases between. Germline CDR1 and CDR2: SGHDT and YYEEEE.

The chain joins TRBV4-2 to TRBJ1-1, with unresolved D. The CDR3 is 16 amino acids. CDR1 LGHNA and CDR2 YNFKEQ come from the germline V gene. V gave up 1 base and J gave up 6 bases, with 18 bases separating them. The CDR3 sequence is CASSQGAWEGKAEAFF. CDR3 coding DNA: TGTGCCAGCAGCCAAGGGGCCTGGGAAGGGAAGGCTGAAGCTTTCTTT.

The genes are TRBV24-1 and TRBJ2-7; no reliable D call. Trimming shortened V by 7 bases and J by 3 bases, and 15 bases separated the two germline ends. Germline loops: CDR1 KGHDR, CDR2 SFDVKD. This CDR3 comprises 14 residues. In DNA, the CDR3 is TGTGCCACCAGCCGGCTGCCCACGATCTACGAGCAGTACTTC. Its protein product is CATSRLPTIYEQYF.

The chain employs TRBV5-4 and TRBJ2-7; D unclear. Germline V lookup: CDR1 SGHNT, CDR2 YYREEE (reference sequence). This CDR3 is 13 amino acids long. V was pared by 0 bases and J by 0 bases, with 4 bases between. The CDR3 reads CASSLVYSYEQYF. DNA of the CDR3: TGTGCCAGCAGCTTGGTGTACTCCTACGAGCAGTACTTC.

This chain joins TRBV27 and TRBJ1-1; D gene uncertain. V was pared by 3 bases and J by 0 bases, with 11 bases between. Germline V gene data show CDR1 as MNHEY and CDR2 as SMNVEV (reference sequence). This CDR3 has 15 amino acids. The CDR3 region has the DNA TGTGCCAGCAGTTTGTCTCGGGGAGTGAACACTGAAGCTTTCTTT. Translation gives CASSLSRGVNTEAFF.

The chain recombines TRBV14 with TRBJ1-2; D call uncertain. Germline values: CDR1 SGHDN, CDR2 FVKESK. This CDR3 has 13 residues. V was trimmed by 3 bases and J by 2 bases, leaving 7 bases between them. The CDR3 loop reads CASSHTRNYGYTF. CDR3 in DNA: TGTGCCAGCAGCCATACCCGAAACTATGGCTACACCTTC.

The CDR3 here is CASTATSGYTDTQYF. The CDR3 DNA reads TGTGCCAGCACCGCGACTAGCGGGTATACAGATACGCAGTATTTT. The J gene is TRBJ2-3, the V gene TRBV5-4, with 10 bases fitting TRBD2. Losses at the gene ends were 6 bases for V and 3 bases for J; bases not matched to a gene: 7. The CDR3 totals 15 residues. Looked up from germline, CDR1 is SGHNT and CDR2 is YYREEE (reference sequence).